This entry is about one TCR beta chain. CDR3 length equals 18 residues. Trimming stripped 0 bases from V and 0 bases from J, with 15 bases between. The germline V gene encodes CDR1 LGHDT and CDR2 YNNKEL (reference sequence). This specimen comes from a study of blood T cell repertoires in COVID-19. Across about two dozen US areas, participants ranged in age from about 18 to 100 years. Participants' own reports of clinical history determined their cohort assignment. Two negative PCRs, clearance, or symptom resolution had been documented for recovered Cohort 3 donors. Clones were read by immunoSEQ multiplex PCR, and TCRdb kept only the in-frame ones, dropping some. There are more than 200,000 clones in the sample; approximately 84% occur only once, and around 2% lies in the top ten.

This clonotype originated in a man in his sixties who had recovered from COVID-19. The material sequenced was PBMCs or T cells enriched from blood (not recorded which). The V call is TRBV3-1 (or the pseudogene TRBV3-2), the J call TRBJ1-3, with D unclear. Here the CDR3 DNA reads TGTGCCAGCAGCCAAGAGATTTACAGTGACAACTCTGGAAACACCATATATTTT. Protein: CASSQEIYSDNSGNTIYF.